This is a list of T cell receptor beta chains from one sample in a study of blood T cell repertoires in COVID-19. Profiling relied on immunoSEQ multiplex PCR, and the TCRdb table lists in-frame clones only, not all of them. The sample consists of 65,000 to 90,000 clones, 86% of them appearing once. Sample: peripheral blood. These receptors were collected from a woman of 80 years or more in a cohort sampled during active or convalescent COVID-19. Both conserved end residues are part of each CDR3. Each record gives: D gene, clone size, V gene, J gene, CDR3 DNA, CDR3 protein. A D gene is named only where the DNA matches it firmly. Clone size is not always given. Where it is, it says once, few, many or a class for expanded clones.

>TRBD1|NA|TRBV6-5|TRBJ2-2
TGTGCCAGCAGACCTATGACAGGGTTCAGCGGGGAGCTGTTTTTT
CASRPMTGFSGELFF
>TRBD1|NA|TRBV29-1|TRBJ1-5
TGCAGCGCCCGAGGGGGCTCCGATCAGCCCCAGCATTTT
CSARGGSDQPQHF
>NA|NA|TRBV5-1|TRBJ2-3
TGCGCCAGCAGCTCCTCCGGAGATAGCACAGATACGCAGTATTTT
CASSSSGDSTDTQYF
>NA|few|TRBV30|TRBJ1-4
TGTGCCTGGAGTCCGCAGTCGGGGGAAAAACTGTTTTTT
CAWSPQSGEKLFF
>NA|NA|TRBV7-9|TRBJ1-1
TGTGCCAGCAGCACCCGACGGGGGGTGAACACTGAAGCTTTCTTT
CASSTRRGVNTEAFF
>NA|NA|TRBV2|TRBJ1-3
TGTGCCAGCAGGATACAGGAAGGGGGAAACACCATATATTTT
CASRIQEGGNTIYF
>NA|NA|TRBV6-5|TRBJ1-5
TGTGCCAGTACCCCCTGGGGCGACCATAATCAGCCCCAGCATTTT
CASTPWGDHNQPQHF
>NA|NA|TRBV11-2|TRBJ1-3
TGTGCCAGCAATACAGGGACCGTCGGAAACACCATATATTTT
CASNTGTVGNTIYF
>TRBD2|NA|TRBV24-1|TRBJ2-7
TGTGCCACCAGTGATTCCGGGACTAGCGGGATCAACGAGCAGTACTTC
CATSDSGTSGINEQYF
>TRBD1|NA|TRBV2|TRBJ2-2
TGTGCCAGCGGCTTCAGGGGGTACACCGGGGAGCTGTTTTTT
CASGFRGYTGELFF
>NA|few|TRBV3-1/TRBV3-2|TRBJ1-5
TGTGCCAGCAGTCCAGGGGATTGGCAGCCCCAGCATTTT
CASSPGDWQPQHF
>NA|NA|TRBV4-1|TRBJ2-7
TGCGCCAGCAGCTCCCCTCGGACGGGGTTCTACGAGCAGTACTTC
CASSSPRTGFYEQYF
>TRBD1|NA|TRBV28|TRBJ1-2
TGTGCCAGCAGGCTGACAGGGACTGCTAACTATGGCTACACCTTC
CASRLTGTANYGYTF
>TRBD1|NA|TRBV13|TRBJ1-3
TGTGCCAGCAGCGCCGGGACAGGGACCCCCGGGGCTGGAAACACCATATATTTT
CASSAGTGTPGAGNTIYF
>NA|NA|TRBV5-1|TRBJ1-2
TGCGCCAGCAGCTTGACAGCTTCTTTAAACTATGGCTACACCTTC
CASSLTASLNYGYTF
>TRBD1|NA|TRBV25-1|TRBJ1-2
TGTGCCAGCAGTGAAGCACCGGGACAGGGGTCCGTTGGCTACACCTTC
CASSEAPGQGSVGYTF
>NA|NA|TRBV24-1|TRBJ1-2
TGTGCCACCAGTGGCCCGACAGACGGCTACACCTTC
CATSGPTDGYTF
>TRBD1|NA|TRBV2|TRBJ1-4
TGTGCCAGCAGTGGGGGTCAGGGGGGCTTTCTAAGGTCGAAAAAACTGTTTTTT
CASSGGQGGFLRSKKLFF
>TRBD2|NA|TRBV3-1/TRBV3-2|TRBJ2-2
TGTGCCAGCAGCCAAGGGGGAAGGCTAGCGGGAAACACCGGGGAGCTGTTTTTT
CASSQGGRLAGNTGELFF
>TRBD2|NA|TRBV18|TRBJ2-7
TGTGCCAGCTCACCACGACTAGCGGGAGAAGGGGAGCAGTACTTC
CASSPRLAGEGEQYF
>TRBD1|NA|TRBV19|TRBJ1-5
TGTGCCAGTAGGGGTCGGACAGGGCGTTTGGAGCCCCAGCATTTT
CASRGRTGRLEPQHF
>TRBD1|NA|TRBV2|TRBJ2-1
TGTGCCAGCAGTGTTCGACAGGGGGCCGGTGAGCAGTTCTTC
CASSVRQGAGEQFF
>TRBD2|NA|TRBV18|TRBJ2-3
TGTGCCAGCTCACCTGGACTAGCGGGAGGCACAGATACGCAGTATTTT
CASSPGLAGGTDTQYF
>NA|NA|TRBV3-1/TRBV3-2|TRBJ1-2
TGTGCCAGCAGCCAGGAGTTGGTAGTCTCTAACTATGGCTACACCTTC
CASSQELVVSNYGYTF
>NA|NA|TRBV2|TRBJ2-3
TGTGCCAGCAGTGCGGACTGGGGCACAGATACGCAGTATTTT
CASSADWGTDTQYF
>NA|NA|TRBV6-6|TRBJ2-3
TGTGCCAGCAGTTTTTCCCCGAGGGGGGGAGGAGATACGCAGTATTTT
CASSFSPRGGGDTQYF
>NA|NA|TRBV24-1|TRBJ2-1
TGTGCCACCAGTGATCCTACAGGAACGAATGAGCAGTTCTTC
CATSDPTGTNEQFF
>TRBD1|NA|TRBV7-8|TRBJ1-5
TGTGCCAGCAGCTTAGTTCCCCTGGGACAGATGGGGGGAAGCAATCAGCCCCAGCATTTT
CASSLVPLGQMGGSNQPQHF
>TRBD2|NA|TRBV2|TRBJ2-5
TGTGCCAGCGGAGGACTAGCGGGAGGGCAAGAGACCCAGTACTTC
CASGGLAGGQETQYF
>NA|NA|TRBV14|TRBJ2-3
TGTGCCAGCAGCCAAGGTCAGGGGCGACTCACAGATACGCAGTATTTT
CASSQGQGRLTDTQYF
>NA|NA|TRBV18|TRBJ2-3
TGTGCCAGCTCAACAAGGGACACCCTCCCTTCCCTCAGCACAGATACGCAGTATTTT
CASSTRDTLPSLSTDTQYF
>TRBD1|NA|TRBV5-1|TRBJ2-1
TGCGCCAGTGGCGAGGGGGCTGAGAATGAGCAGTTCTTC
CASGEGAENEQFF
>NA|few|TRBV27|TRBJ1-2
TGTGCCAGCAGTTTGTTTCTTGGGGGGAACTATGGCTACACCTTC
CASSLFLGGNYGYTF
>NA|NA|TRBV30|TRBJ1-4
TGTGCCTGGAGTGTACAAGCAGGGCCTAATGAAAAACTGTTTTTT
CAWSVQAGPNEKLFF
>TRBD1|NA|TRBV28|TRBJ1-1
TGTGCCAGCAGCTCCTTGCTCAGGGGGACTGAAGCTTTCTTT
CASSSLLRGTEAFF
>TRBD1|NA|TRBV19|TRBJ1-2
TGTGCCAGTAGTATGACAGGGGGACTCCCTTATGGCTACACCTTC
CASSMTGGLPYGYTF
>NA|NA|TRBV5-6|TRBJ1-2
TGTGCCAGCAGCTTTGGGGCAGGGGCCTCCAATAACTATGGCTACACCTTC
CASSFGAGASNNYGYTF
>NA|NA|TRBV9|TRBJ1-2
TGTGCCAGCAGCACCACTCAGGGAGGTAACTATGGCTACACCTTC
CASSTTQGGNYGYTF
>NA|NA|TRBV5-1|TRBJ1-4
TGCGCCAGCAGCTCCGCAGGGGTAGGTGAAAAACTGTTTTTT
CASSSAGVGEKLFF
>TRBD1|NA|TRBV11-2|TRBJ1-4
TGTGCCAGCAGGACAGGGAGAAATGAAAAACTGTTTTTT
CASRTGRNEKLFF
>NA|NA|TRBV24-1|TRBJ1-1
TGTGCCACCAGTGATGCGAGGGGACAGAACACTGAAGCTTTCTTT
CATSDARGQNTEAFF
>NA|NA|TRBV27|TRBJ1-6
TGTGCCAGCAGTTTATCTCTCGGGGGTCGGAATTCACCCCTCCACTTT
CASSLSLGGRNSPLHF
>NA|few|TRBV6-1|TRBJ1-4
TGTGCCAGCAGTCACGGAGCAACTAATGAAAAACTGTTTTTT
CASSHGATNEKLFF
>TRBD2|NA|TRBV18|TRBJ2-1
TGTGCCAGCTCACCACCTAGCGGGAGTTACAATGAGCAGTTCTTC
CASSPPSGSYNEQFF